This T cell receptor (beta chain) was profiled in a study of cytomegalovirus exposure and HLA in healthy donors. Study observations and caveats: In an earlier analysis, most TCR beta V segments were productive about 87% or about 30% of the time. A later analysis reportedly found fewer N-insertions in an Asian-associated ancestry cluster than the roughly 680-donor mean. TRBV6-2, TRBV6-3 and other indistinguishable V segments were excluded. Reports state that TCR beta sequences accurately predicted most subjects' HLA-A and HLA-B alleles.

The CDR3 has 13 amino acids. From germline, CDR1 is SNHLY and CDR2 FYNNEI. V was clipped by 6 bases and J by 4 bases, with 12 bases between them. The PCR was carried out with 60 Vbeta primers and 13 Jbeta primers. TCRdb keeps only in-frame clones here, not all; method: immunoSEQ multiplex PCR. The repertoire holds 65,000 to 70,000 clones, with 80% to 90% as singletons. In this sample, this clone turned up a few times. The antigen is unknown. The clonotype comes from a woman aged 30 to 39 in good health and CMV-seropositive. This chain connects TRBV2 to TRBJ2-5; a weak D match, TRBD2 (6 bases). Sequenced sample: PBMCs. This CDR3 reads CASRATSSETQYF. The CDR3 DNA is TGTGCCAGCAGGGCAACTAGCTCAGAGACCCAGTACTTC. Full variable domain (remainder filled in from reference TRBV2 and TRBJ2-5): EPEVTQTPSHQVTQMGQEVILRCVPISNHLYFYWYRQILGQKVEFLVSFYNNEISEKSEIFDDQFSVERPDGSNFTLKIRSTKLEDSAMYFCASRATSSETQYFGPGTRLLVL.